One sample yielded the 29 T cell receptor beta chains listed below, sequenced in a study of cytomegalovirus exposure and HLA in healthy donors. PCR primers comprised 60 Vbeta and 13 Jbeta primers. TCRdb keeps only in-frame clones here, not all; method: immunoSEQ multiplex PCR. The sample yields 150,000 to 200,000 clones, 80% seen once. The sequenced sample was PBMCs. These receptors all come from a woman between 45 and 65 years old in good health and CMV-seronegative.

This clone is a singleton in its sample. This chain connects TRBV5-4 to TRBJ2-5; D gene ambiguous. This CDR3 is built from 14 residues. The germline gives CDR1 SGHNT, CDR2 YYREEE (reference sequence). The ends were cut back, 0 bases at V and 5 bases at J, with 11 bases in the middle. This CDR3 reads CASSLGLAGETQYF. Here the CDR3 DNA reads TGTGCCAGCAGCTTGGGGTTAGCCGGTGAGACCCAGTACTTC.

This chain connects TRBV30 to TRBJ2-3; 9 nucleotides line up with TRBD1. Per the germline V gene, CDR1 is GTSNPN and CDR2 is SVGIG (reference sequence). CDR3 size: 16 residues. V lost 2 bases, J lost 0 bases, and 6 bases stayed unmatched. The CDR3 loop reads CAWSLRDRVSTDTQYF. CDR3 DNA sequence: TGTGCCTGGAGTCTCAGGGACAGGGTAAGCACAGATACGCAGTATTTT.

This clone was detected once. The V and J genes are TRBV5-1 and TRBJ1-6, with TRBD1 matching 7 bases. The CDR3 sequence is 15 residues long. V lost 0 bases, J lost 7 bases, and 4 bases stayed unmatched. Germline CDR1 reads SGHRS; CDR2 reads YFSETQ. The CDR3 coding sequence is TGCGCCAGCAGCTTGGAGGGGGCGCGGAATTCACCCCTCCACTTT. This translates into CASSLEGARNSPLHF.

The J gene is TRBJ1-2, the V gene TRBV10-3, with TRBD1 identical over 12 bases. The germline gives CDR1 ENHRY, CDR2 SYGVKD. The CDR3 length is 15 residues. J gave up 3 bases and V 5 bases, and 4 bases lay outside the gene matches. In DNA, the CDR3 is TGTGCCATCAGTAACCGGGACAGGGGGCACTATGGCTACACCTTC. Amino acid sequence: CAISNRDRGHYGYTF.

CDR3 residues: CASSPQGVVNEKLFF. The CDR3 DNA follows: TGTGCCAGCTCACCCCAGGGGGTAGTAAATGAAAAACTGTTTTTT. The chain links TRBV18 to TRBJ1-4; 7 nucleotides align to TRBD1. The V and J ends lost 3 bases and 5 bases, in that order; junction bases with no gene match: 6. This CDR3 region has 15 residues. Germline V gene lookup returns CDR1 KGHSH and CDR2 LQKENI.

The V gene is TRBV9, the J gene TRBJ2-7, with 9 bases fitting TRBD2. The CDR3 extends over 18 amino acids. Germline V CDR1 and CDR2: SGDLS, YYNGEE. Trimming cost V 0 bases and J 4 bases; bases outside gene matches: 14. CDR3 amino acids: CASSVADRGREGRYEQYF. The DNA of the CDR3 is TGTGCCAGCAGCGTAGCGGACCGAGGGCGGGAGGGCCGGTACGAGCAGTACTTC. Full variable domain (outside the CDR3, taken from reference TRBV9 and TRBJ2-7): DSGVTQTPKHLITATGQRVTLRCSPRSGDLSVYWYQQSLDQGLQFLIQYYNGEERAKGNILERFSAQQFPDLHSELNLSSLELGDSALYFCASSVADRGREGRYEQYFGPGTRLTVT.

The rearrangement joins TRBV6-5 to TRBJ1-2; tentative D call: TRBD1 (6 bases). Trimming pared 6 bases from V and 3 bases from J, leaving 11 bases between. Germline values: CDR1 MNHEY, CDR2 SVGAGI. The CDR3 sequence is 13 residues long. CDR3 sequence (DNA): TGTGCCAGCAGCCCATCAGGGGACTATGGCTACACCTTC. Amino acid sequence: CASSPSGDYGYTF.

This clone was found once. This sequence joins TRBV7-9 and TRBJ2-2; a possible D gene is TRBD1 (5 bases). CDR3 length equals 14 residues. V lost 3 bases to trimming and J lost 6 bases, with 11 bases between them. Per the germline V gene, CDR1 is SEHNR and CDR2 is FQNEAQ (reference sequence). The CDR3 DNA sequence: TGTGCCAGCAGCTTGTGGGGCCCCTCCGGGGAGCTGTTTTTT. It translates to CASSLWGPSGELFF. Together with reference TRBV7-9 and TRBJ2-2, the CDR3 gives the full variable domain: DTGVSQNPRHKITKRGQNVTFRCDPISEHNRLYWYRQTLGQGPEFLTYFQNEAQLEKSRLLSDRFSAERPKGSFSTLEIQRTEQGDSAMYLCASSLWGPSGELFFGEGSRLTVL.

This clone was counted only a few times. The genes are TRBV4-1 and TRBJ1-4; D possibly corresponds to TRBD1 (6 bases). Per germline, CDR1 MGHRA and CDR2 YSYEKL. The CDR3 contains 15 residues. Trimming cost V 0 bases and J 6 bases, with 11 bases left between them. Written as DNA, the CDR3 is TGCGCCAGCAGCCAAGACGGGACATTTGATGAAAAACTGTTTTTT. Translating gives CASSQDGTFDEKLFF.

This chain connects TRBV14 to TRBJ1-4; 9 nucleotides agree with TRBD1. Per the germline V gene, CDR1 is SGHDN and CDR2 is FVKESK. V lost 4 bases to trimming and J lost 6 bases; unmatched junction nucleotides: 6. The CDR3 runs to 15 residues. This CDR3 reads CASSPRTGAHEKLFF. Written as DNA, the CDR3 is TGTGCCAGCAGCCCAAGGACAGGGGCACATGAAAAACTGTTTTTT.

This clone has a single count. The CDR3 DNA sequence: TGTGCCACCGCCCGTCAGGGTAATCAGCCCCAGCATTTT. This translates into CATARQGNQPQHF. The chain has TRBV15 and TRBJ1-5; a possible D gene is TRBD1 (5 bases). The germline V and J ends were trimmed by 8 bases and 4 bases, with 12 bases remaining between them. Germline V CDR1 and CDR2: LNHNV, YYDKDF (reference sequence). The CDR3 is 13 residues long.

V and J are TRBV5-5 and TRBJ2-5, with D possibly TRBD1 on 5 matching bases. The germline V gene has CDR1 SGHKS and CDR2 YYEKEE (reference sequence). The CDR3 totals 13 residues. V dropped 1 base and J dropped 2 bases, with 6 bases sitting between them. The CDR3 is CASSLNRQETQYF. As DNA, the CDR3 is TGTGCCAGCAGCTTGAACAGGCAAGAGACCCAGTACTTC.

The genes are TRBV29-1 and TRBJ1-5, with TRBD1 matching over 7 bases. V gave up 6 bases and J gave up 1 base; unmatched junction bases: 9. The CDR3 totals 15 residues. Germline V CDR1 and CDR2: SQVTM, ANQGSEA. The chain's CDR3 is CSVVLLQGSNQPQHF. In DNA form, the CDR3 reads TGCAGCGTAGTCCTGTTACAGGGGAGCAATCAGCCCCAGCATTTT.

The rearrangement joins TRBV13 to TRBJ2-4; TRBD2 agrees at 15 bases. This CDR3 is 17 amino acids long. The V gene end was trimmed by 5 bases and the J gene end by 9 bases; junction bases not matched to a gene: 11. Germline V gene sequence: CDR1 PRHDT, CDR2 FYEKMQ (reference sequence). The CDR3 loop is CASSQLTGTSGRTIQYF. DNA for the CDR3: TGTGCCAGCAGCCAACTCACCGGGACTAGCGGGAGGACCATTCAGTACTTC. Supplemented by reference TRBV13 and TRBJ2-4, the full variable domain reads AAGVIQSPRHLIKEKRETATLKCYPIPRHDTVYWYQQGPGQDPQFLISFYEKMQSDKGSIPDRFSAQQFSDYHSELNMSSLELGDSALYFCASSQLTGTSGRTIQYFGAGTRLSVL.

The rearrangement joins TRBV27 to TRBJ1-4, with D maybe TRBD1 (6 bases). Germline CDR1 reads MNHEY; CDR2 reads SMNVEV (reference sequence). CDR3 length: 15 residues. Between the trimmed V and J ends, which lost 4 bases and 11 bases, there was a span of 20 bases. The chain's CDR3 is CASSYRDTGRPKLFF. In DNA, the CDR3 is TGTGCCAGCAGTTACAGGGACACCGGACGGCCGAAACTGTTTTTT.

The chain recombines TRBV10-3 with TRBJ2-3; D unresolved. This CDR3 is 15 amino acids long. Germline V CDR1 and CDR2: ENHRY, SYGVKD. Trimming shortened V by 1 base and J by 0 bases, and 8 bases separated the two germline ends. The CDR3 reads CAISELSLSTDTQYF. CDR3 DNA sequence: TGTGCCATCAGTGAGTTGTCTCTTAGCACAGATACGCAGTATTTT.

The chain employs TRBV5-1 and TRBJ2-7; TRBD1 aligns across 7 bases. The germline V gene encodes CDR1 SGHRS and CDR2 YFSETQ. The CDR3 runs 14 residues. Trimming cost V 3 bases and J 3 bases; bases outside gene matches: 6. The CDR3 bases are TGCGCCAGCAGCTCCAAGACAGGGAGCTACGAGCAGTACTTC. It codes for CASSSKTGSYEQYF.

This clone was seen just once. The rearrangement joins TRBV11-2 to TRBJ2-7; TRBD1 is a possible D gene (6 bases). The V end lost 5 bases, the J end lost 5 bases, and 10 bases lay between the germline ends. Germline CDR1 reads SGHAT; CDR2 reads FQNNGV. There are 12 residues in the CDR3. CDR3 nucleotides: TGTGCCAGCAGCCCGAACAGGGACGAGCAGTACTTC. Encoded protein: CASSPNRDEQYF.

The V and J genes are TRBV6-1 and TRBJ2-5, with a weak D call TRBD2 (6 bases). The CDR3 has 15 residues. V was trimmed by 0 bases and J by 4 bases, leaving 12 bases between them. Germline V gives CDR1 MNHNS, CDR2 SASEGT. As DNA, the CDR3 is TGTGCCAGCAGTGAAGCCCGGGGGTTTGGAGAGACCCAGTACTTC. Its protein product is CASSEARGFGETQYF.

V gene TRBV18 combines with J gene TRBJ2-2; 12 nucleotides align to TRBD2. The J segment lost 4 bases and the V segment lost 5 bases, leaving 5 bases of the junction unmatched. The CDR3 contains 16 residues. Germline-derived CDR1 and CDR2 are KGHSH and LQKENI. The CDR3 sequence is CASSTRTSGVTGELFF. The CDR3 bases are TGTGCCAGCTCAACACGGACTAGCGGGGTCACCGGGGAGCTGTTTTTT.

The chain is built from TRBV19 and TRBJ1-1; 8 bases align to TRBD1. The junction had 2 bases not matched to a gene; V was cut back by 8 bases and J by 0 bases. The CDR3 covers 13 residues. Germline V lookup: CDR1 LNHDA, CDR2 SQIVND (reference sequence). CDR3 DNA: TGTGCCAGTGGACAGGGCCTGAACACTGAAGCTTTCTTT. Encoded protein: CASGQGLNTEAFF.

This clone was found a few times. The chain recombines TRBV7-3 with TRBJ2-1; 14 nucleotides agree with TRBD2. This CDR3 has 18 residues. V shed 6 bases, J shed 7 bases, and the junction held 14 bases outside the gene matches. From germline, CDR1 is SGHTA and CDR2 FQGTGA. The CDR3 DNA sequence: TGTGCCAGCAGTTATTATCCGGGACTAGCGGGAGCCTCAAATGAGCAGTTCTTC. Translated, it gives CASSYYPGLAGASNEQFF.

This sequence joins TRBV7-9 and TRBJ2-2, with 7 bases matching TRBD1. The CDR3 covers 15 residues. With V trimmed by 6 bases and J by 4 bases, 8 bases remained unmatched. Per germline, CDR1 SEHNR and CDR2 FQNEAQ (reference sequence). CDR3: CASRPRGQGTGELFF. In DNA form, the CDR3 reads TGTGCCAGCAGACCGAGGGGGCAGGGCACCGGGGAGCTGTTTTTT.

The chain combines TRBV19 with TRBJ1-2; the D gene is possibly TRBD1 (6 bases). The CDR3 is 12 residues long. Germline values: CDR1 LNHDA, CDR2 SQIVND (reference sequence). Trimming stripped 7 bases from V and 4 bases from J, with 10 bases between. The DNA for the CDR3 is TGTGCCAGTACGGACAGAGTCTATGGCTACACCTTC. Its protein product is CASTDRVYGYTF.

CDR3 sequence: CASSHPRQGTETQYF. CDR3 coding DNA: TGTGCCAGCAGCCACCCGAGACAGGGAACAGAGACCCAGTACTTC. The chain has TRBV4-2 and TRBJ2-5; 7 bases are shared with TRBD1. The J segment lost 4 bases and the V segment lost 3 bases, leaving 8 bases of the junction unmatched. CDR1 is LGHNA, CDR2 YNFKEQ, per germline. This CDR3 region has 15 residues.

V usage is TRBV11-2 and J usage is TRBJ1-1, with 9 bases matching TRBD1. The V segment lost 3 bases and the J segment 3 bases; nucleotides outside the gene matches: 8. This CDR3 is 16 amino acids long. Germline V gene data show CDR1 as SGHAT and CDR2 as FQNNGV. CDR3 amino acids: CASSLGTGTGYTEAFF. CDR3 nucleotide sequence: TGTGCCAGCAGCTTGGGTACCGGGACAGGGTACACTGAAGCTTTCTTT.

The rearrangement joins TRBV11-2 to TRBJ2-5; TRBD2 matches 7 bases. The trim removed 6 bases at V and 1 base at J, leaving 8 bases unmatched. Looked up from germline, CDR1 is SGHAT and CDR2 is FQNNGV. This CDR3 is built from 15 residues. The CDR3 protein is CASSEAGTRQETQYF. DNA of the CDR3: TGTGCCAGCAGTGAAGCGGGAACCCGCCAAGAGACCCAGTACTTC.

This chain uses TRBV27 with TRBJ2-3; D is unclear. The germline gives CDR1 MNHEY, CDR2 SMNVEV (reference sequence). This CDR3 contains 13 residues. V was pared by 3 bases and J by 4 bases, with 8 bases between. The CDR3 loop is CASSFTVADTQYF. CDR3 in DNA: TGTGCCAGCAGTTTCACTGTGGCAGATACGCAGTATTTT.

The V and J genes are TRBV6-6 and TRBJ1-2; TRBD1 aligns across 7 bases. The CDR3 length is 16 residues. Per the germline V gene, CDR1 is MNHNY and CDR2 is SVGAGI (reference sequence). The V segment lost 4 bases and the J segment 8 bases; nucleotides outside the gene matches: 16. The CDR3 DNA reads as TGTGCCAGCAGTTGGCCCCCGGGACAGCGAATCAGCGGCTACACCTTC. It translates to CASSWPPGQRISGYTF.